A single sample gave rise to the 4 T cell receptor beta chains below, sequenced in a study of cytomegalovirus exposure and HLA in healthy donors (dated by TCRdb to about 2017). Library preparation employed the immunoSEQ multiplex PCR assay. For the multiplex PCR, a mixture combining 60 forward primers for TCR Vbeta segments and 13 reverse primers for TCR Jbeta segments was used. TCRdb limited this immuneACCESS table to in-frame rearrangements with V and J called. A share of clones is missing; checked studies link under half to unresolved V genes, and the rest is unexplained. The sample's table covers approximately 140,000 clones. The ten largest clonotypes hold around 1.6% of the sample. The sample comprised PBMCs. These receptors were obtained from a woman between 50 and 59 years old in good health and CMV-seronegative.

This sequence joins TRBV29-1 and TRBJ1-3, with D hard to call. V was cut by 5 bases and J by 4 bases, with 9 bases left in between. CDR1 is SQVTM, CDR2 ANQGSEA, per germline. The CDR3 has 12 residues. The CDR3 DNA is TGCAGCGTTTGGACGGGGGGAAACACCATATATTTT. Its protein product is CSVWTGGNTIYF.

The chain is built from TRBV4-1 and TRBJ2-7; 7 nucleotides line up with TRBD1. The CDR3 covers 15 residues. Trimming at V came to 2 bases and at J to 2 bases, leaving 6 bases not matched to a gene. Germline CDR1 is MGHRA and CDR2 is YSYEKL. The CDR3 loop reads CASSQLPGQTYEQYF. The CDR3 DNA follows: TGCGCCAGCAGCCAATTGCCGGGACAGACCTACGAGCAGTACTTC.

The chain joins TRBV20-1 to TRBJ1-2; D is perhaps TRBD1 (5 bases). Trimming shortened V by 6 bases and J by 1 base, and 6 bases separated the two germline ends. The CDR3 totals 11 residues. The germline CDR1 and CDR2 sequences are DFQATT and SNEGSKA (reference sequence). CDR3 sequence reads: CSADSNYGYTF. Here the CDR3 DNA reads TGCAGTGCCGACAGTAACTATGGCTACACCTTC.

The chain is built from TRBV5-1 and TRBJ2-7; tentative D call: TRBD2 (6 bases). The CDR3 consists of 13 residues. Looked up from germline, CDR1 is SGHRS and CDR2 is YFSETQ. V shed 4 bases and J shed 2 bases, with 10 bases lying between them. CDR3 DNA sequence: TGCGCCAGCAGCCTCGAGCGGGCCTACGAGCAGTACTTC. Its protein product is CASSLERAYEQYF.